A single sample is the source of the 27 T cell receptor beta chains below, sequenced in a study of blood T cell repertoires in COVID-19. Sequencing used immunoSEQ multiplex PCR; TCRdb keeps in-frame clones, though not all of them. The sample includes just over 250,000 clones, about nine tenths of them seen just once. The sequenced sample was peripheral blood. Receptors originate from a person aged 18 to 29 with COVID-19, enrolled during active disease.

The chain employs TRBV5-1 and TRBJ2-7; TRBD1 matches 7 bases. The length of the CDR3 is 12 residues. Germline-derived CDR1 and CDR2 are SGHRS and YFSETQ. Germline trimming cut 3 bases from V and 5 bases from J; bases unmatched to any gene: 2. The CDR3 spells CASSSTGNEQYF. Here the CDR3 DNA reads TGCGCCAGCAGCTCGACAGGGAACGAGCAGTACTTC.

V is TRBV18 and J is TRBJ2-5; D unresolved. Germline-derived CDR1 and CDR2 are KGHSH and LQKENI. This CDR3 is 13 amino acids long. V was clipped by 3 bases and J by 1 base, with 6 bases between them. CDR3 residues: CASSPNSQETQYF. CDR3 bases: TGTGCCAGCTCACCTAACAGCCAAGAGACCCAGTACTTC.

In its sample, this clone was seen a few times. The chain couples TRBV7-3 to TRBJ2-5, with a tentative D call TRBD1 (7 bases). Germline loops: CDR1 SGHTA, CDR2 FQGTGA. The CDR3 loop spans 14 amino acids. The CDR3 DNA is TGTGCGGGCCCAGGGCAGGGGGGTCTGGAGACCCAGTACTTC. This sequence encodes CAGPGQGGLETQYF.

The chain recombines TRBV4-1 with TRBJ1-2; 7 bases match TRBD1. Germline V gene sequence: CDR1 MGHRA, CDR2 YSYEKL. The CDR3 length is 13 residues. V dropped 4 bases and J dropped 7; count of bases not matched to a gene: 6. CDR3 in amino acids: CASSPEGARGYTF. The CDR3 DNA sequence: TGCGCCAGCAGCCCCGAGGGGGCGCGTGGCTACACCTTC.

The CDR3 bases are TGTGCCACCAGCACCAATGACAGGTCCTTATTATACGAGCAGTACTTC. Its protein product is CATSTNDRSLLYEQYF. V is TRBV15 and J is TRBJ2-7; weak D call: TRBD1 (6 bases). V was pared by 4 bases and J by 4 bases, with 20 bases between. Germline V gene lookup returns CDR1 LNHNV and CDR2 YYDKDF (reference sequence). The CDR3 is made up of 16 amino acids.

The CDR3 loop reads CASSLEHRFSGNTIYF. The CDR3 DNA reads as TGTGCCAGCAGCTTAGAGCACAGATTCTCTGGAAACACCATATATTTT. The genes are TRBV11-1 and TRBJ1-3; no definite D call. This CDR3 contains 16 residues. The germline V gene encodes CDR1 SGHAT and CDR2 FQDESV (reference sequence). Trimming left V 1 base short and J 0 bases short, with 10 bases between.

On this clone: The sample carries other DNA sequences with the same CDR3. This chain connects TRBV28 to TRBJ1-1; D gene unclear. CDR1 MDHEN and CDR2 SYDVKM come from the germline V gene. V was cut by 11 bases and J by 1 base, with 11 bases left in between. CDR3 length: 12 amino acids. The CDR3 protein is CASRDSNTEAFF. CDR3 nucleotide sequence: TGTGCCTCCAGAGACTCGAACACTGAAGCTTTCTTT.

The chain joins TRBV15 to TRBJ2-1; TRBD2 matches at 8 bases. Per the germline V gene, CDR1 is LNHNV and CDR2 is YYDKDF (reference sequence). Trimming at V came to 5 bases and at J to 2 bases, leaving 5 bases not matched to a gene. The CDR3 loop spans 15 amino acids. Here the CDR3 reads CATSLGGGTYNEQFF. In DNA form, the CDR3 reads TGTGCCACCAGCCTCGGCGGGGGGACCTACAATGAGCAGTTCTTC.

V and J are TRBV6-4 and TRBJ2-2; D is uncertain. This CDR3 has 14 amino acids. Germline CDR1 and CDR2: MRHNA and SNTAGT. The V and J ends lost 0 bases and 4 bases respectively, with 6 bases between them. The CDR3 region is CASSDSPSTGELFF. As DNA, the CDR3 is TGTGCCAGCAGTGACTCGCCCAGCACCGGGGAGCTGTTTTTT.

The V gene is TRBV9, the J gene TRBJ2-5; D gene uncertain. This CDR3 spans 11 amino acids. Trimming took off 2 bases at V and 5 bases at J, with 4 bases between the two ends. CDR1 and CDR2 from the germline V gene are SGDLS and YYNGEE. The CDR3 sequence is CASSVSETQYF. For the CDR3, the DNA is TGTGCCAGCAGCGTTAGTGAGACCCAGTACTTC.

V usage is TRBV28 and J usage is TRBJ1-2, with TRBD1 identical over 7 bases. V lost 4 bases and J lost 8; bases outside the gene matches: 13. The CDR3 covers 15 residues. The germline V gene has CDR1 MDHEN and CDR2 SYDVKM. The CDR3 coding sequence is TGTGCCAGCAGTTCCCCGGACAGGCTTTGGCAGGGCTACACCTTC. Encoded protein: CASSSPDRLWQGYTF.

V gene TRBV11-2 combines with J gene TRBJ2-5; 9 bases align to TRBD1. V trimming: 5 bases; J trimming: 2 bases; junction bases outside the gene matches: 6. CDR3 size: 15 residues. Germline V lookup: CDR1 SGHAT, CDR2 FQNNGV. For the CDR3, the DNA is TGTGCCAGCAGCCAACAGGGGGCCGGACAAGAGACCCAGTACTTC. Residues: CASSQQGAGQETQYF.

The chain employs TRBV5-4 and TRBJ2-1, with a possible D match to TRBD2 (6 bases). CDR1 and CDR2 (germline): SGHNT, YYREEE (reference sequence). The length of the CDR3 is 15 residues. The ends were cut back, 4 bases at V and 3 bases at J, with 14 bases in the middle. CDR3 sequence (DNA): TGTGCCAGCAGCCCGACCGGGGGAGGCTACAATGAGCAGTTCTTC. Amino acids: CASSPTGGGYNEQFF.

The chain links TRBV9 to TRBJ1-5, with no clear D. Trimming took off 4 bases at V and 8 bases at J, with 10 bases between the two ends. The CDR3 runs to 12 residues. The V gene's germline CDR1 is SGDLS and CDR2 YYNGEE. CDR3 protein: CASSSGVEPQHF. CDR3 coding DNA: TGTGCCAGCAGCTCCGGTGTCGAGCCCCAGCATTTT.

The gene calls are TRBV24-1 and TRBJ2-5; possible D gene TRBD2, 6 bases. Trimming cost V 4 bases and J 2 bases, with 10 bases left between them. From germline, CDR1 is KGHDR and CDR2 SFDVKD. The CDR3 is 14 amino acids. CDR3 sequence reads: CATSDRDFQETQYF. In nucleotides, the CDR3 is TGTGCCACCAGTGACCGGGACTTTCAAGAGACCCAGTACTTC.

The chain uses TRBV5-5 and TRBJ1-4, with D possibly being TRBD1 (5 bases). CDR3 size: 15 residues. Germline CDR1 SGHKS, CDR2 YYEKEE (reference sequence). Trimming cost V 4 bases and J 2 bases, with 12 bases left between them. The CDR3 sequence is CASSPFGGTNEKLFF. The CDR3 DNA reads as TGTGCCAGCAGCCCATTCGGGGGTACTAATGAAAAACTGTTTTTT.

To note about this clone: Other DNA sequences in this sample translate to the same CDR3. CDR3 DNA: TGTGCCAGCAGTGGGGGGGGCTCCTACAATGAGCAGTTCTTC. Translation: CASSGGGSYNEQFF. The V and J genes are TRBV25-1 and TRBJ2-1; 7 bases map to TRBD2. Per the germline V gene, CDR1 is MGHDK and CDR2 is SYGVNS. CDR3 length: 14 amino acids. Trimming at V came to 4 bases and at J to 0 bases, leaving 0 bases not matched to a gene.

The rearrangement uses TRBV3-1 (or the pseudogene TRBV3-2) and TRBJ1-1; TRBD1 might be the D (6 bases). V dropped 0 bases and J dropped 5 bases, with 13 bases sitting between them. CDR3 length: 15 residues. The germline V gene encodes CDR1 LGHDT and CDR2 YNNKEL (reference sequence). The CDR3 nucleotides are TGTGCCAGCAGCCAAGAGGGGACACGAAGTACTGAAGCTTTCTTT. Protein product: CASSQEGTRSTEAFF.

The rearrangement joins TRBV29-1 to TRBJ2-1; 7 bases line up with TRBD1. Trimming at V came to 6 bases and at J to 8 bases, leaving 13 bases not matched to a gene. The CDR3 length is 14 residues. The germline V gene encodes CDR1 SQVTM and CDR2 ANQGSEA. CDR3 nucleotides: TGCAGCGTCGCGTCTTCCCTAGGGGGCCATGAGCAGTTCTTC. Protein product: CSVASSLGGHEQFF.

The chain joins TRBV3-1 (or the pseudogene TRBV3-2) to TRBJ1-4; 8 positions match TRBD1. The germline CDR1 and CDR2 sequences are LGHDT and YNNKEL (reference sequence). CDR3 size: 14 residues. Unmatched junction bases numbered 4, after V lost 0 bases and J lost 10 bases. The CDR3, as DNA: TGTGCCAGCAGCCAAGAGGACAGGGTAGCAAAACTGTTTTTT. Amino acids: CASSQEDRVAKLFF.

The J gene is TRBJ2-7, the V gene TRBV5-4, with 8 bases matching TRBD2. This CDR3 region has 15 residues. Germline V CDR1 and CDR2: SGHNT, YYREEE (reference sequence). With V trimmed by 6 bases and J by 6 bases, 14 bases remained unmatched. The CDR3 nucleotides are TGTGCCAGCACCCTGGGATCGGGAGGGCCGTCCGAGCAGTACTTC. It codes for CASTLGSGGPSEQYF.

This clone appeared once. The chain combines TRBV4-1 with TRBJ2-1; D gene ambiguous. Germline V gene data show CDR1 as MGHRA and CDR2 as YSYEKL. The CDR3 sequence is 15 residues long. Deletions cut 0 bases from V and 4 bases from J, with 10 bases between. The CDR3 spells CASSQEASVYNEQFF. CDR3 DNA: TGCGCCAGCAGCCAAGAAGCGAGCGTATACAATGAGCAGTTCTTC.

This chain uses TRBV7-3 with TRBJ1-2; 8 bases agree with TRBD1. Germline V gives CDR1 SGHTA, CDR2 FQGTGA. The CDR3 length is 14 residues. V lost 5 bases, J lost 8 bases, and 10 bases stayed unmatched. The CDR3 coding sequence is TGTGCCAGCAGCCCCCAACCCGGGACAGGAGGCTACACCTTC. As protein: CASSPQPGTGGYTF.

The gene calls are TRBV13 and TRBJ2-3; perhaps TRBD2 as D (7 bases). Germline V lookup: CDR1 PRHDT, CDR2 FYEKMQ (reference sequence). The CDR3 has 18 residues. V lost 5 bases, J lost 0 bases, and 21 bases lay in between. The CDR3 loop is CASSPSLAGGPSTDTQYF. The CDR3, as DNA: TGTGCCAGCAGCCCGTCCCTAGCCGGGGGGCCTAGCACAGATACGCAGTATTTT.

The chain's CDR3 is CASSLERALAGRRAYNEQFF. CDR3 DNA: TGTGCCAGCAGCTTAGAGAGGGCACTAGCGGGCCGCCGGGCCTACAATGAGCAGTTCTTC. The rearrangement joins TRBV11-2 to TRBJ2-1; 9 bases agree with TRBD2. With 0 bases clipped from V and 2 bases from J, the junction kept 14 bases outside the gene matches. Per germline, CDR1 SGHAT and CDR2 FQNNGV. This CDR3 spans 20 amino acids.

Only one count was recorded for this clone. The rearrangement uses TRBV9 and TRBJ2-7, with TRBD2 matching 7 bases. The ends lost 3 bases at V and 4 bases at J; junction bases unmatched: 16. This CDR3 contains 17 residues. CDR1 and CDR2 (germline): SGDLS, YYNGEE. Here the CDR3 reads CASSDLDLRREKYEQYF. CDR3 coding DNA: TGTGCCAGCAGCGACCTGGACCTTCGGCGGGAGAAGTACGAGCAGTACTTC.

The gene calls are TRBV27 and TRBJ2-3, with 14 positions matching TRBD2. CDR1 is MNHEY, CDR2 SMNVEV, per germline (reference sequence). The V segment lost 5 bases and the J segment 5 bases; nucleotides outside the gene matches: 12. The CDR3 covers 18 residues. The DNA of the CDR3 is TGTGCCAGCAGTCCATACGCGGGACTAGCGGGAGAGGGAGATACGCAGTATTTT. Protein product: CASSPYAGLAGEGDTQYF.